Reported below is one T cell receptor (beta chain). Its antigen is not yet known. Base qualities are not provided; no much larger clone lies one nucleotide away. CDR1 is given as MDHEN and CDR2 as SYDVKM, both from the germline V gene. V is reduced by 3 bases and J by 3 bases, leaving a spacing of 6 bases between them. Including cysteine and phenylalanine, the CDR3 has 12 amino acids. Solely the CDR3 DNA is kept, with 36 bases framed from the first base. These data come from a study of T cell changes during pregnancy in multiple sclerosis (dated by TCRdb to about 2019). Turning to the overall study: The study looked at changes in the T cell repertoire across pregnancy in women with multiple sclerosis.

Receptor amplification or capture employed the immunoSEQ multiplex PCR assay. Drawn from immuneACCESS, this table holds only the in-frame rearrangements with V and J called that TCRdb kept. Clones are partly lost; checked studies trace under half to an unresolved V gene and leave the rest unexplained. This sample gives tens of thousands of clones in total; 92% of them show up just once. 0.15% to 0.2% of the sample comes from the top ten. The chain employs TRBV28 and TRBJ2-7, with the D gene call left open. The sequenced sample was CD4+ T cells from peripheral blood mononuclear cells, obtained in the second trimester of pregnancy. This TCR was recovered from a female donor with multiple sclerosis, enrolled in a pregnancy study. CDR3 loop: CASSFSFYEQYF. The DNA sequence is as follows: TGTGCCAGCAGTTTCTCGTTCTACGAGCAGTACTTC.